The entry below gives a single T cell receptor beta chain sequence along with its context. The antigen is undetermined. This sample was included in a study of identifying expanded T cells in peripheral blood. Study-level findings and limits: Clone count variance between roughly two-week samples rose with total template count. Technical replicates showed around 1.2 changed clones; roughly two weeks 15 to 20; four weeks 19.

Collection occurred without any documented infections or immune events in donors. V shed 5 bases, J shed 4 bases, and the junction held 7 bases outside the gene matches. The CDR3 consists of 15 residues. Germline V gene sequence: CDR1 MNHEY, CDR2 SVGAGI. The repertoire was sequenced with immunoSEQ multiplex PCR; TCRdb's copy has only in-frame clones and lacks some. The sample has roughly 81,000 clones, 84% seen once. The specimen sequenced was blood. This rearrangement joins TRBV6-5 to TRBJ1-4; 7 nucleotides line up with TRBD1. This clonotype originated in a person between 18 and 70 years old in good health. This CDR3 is CASSLRGTVNEKLFF. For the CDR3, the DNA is TGTGCCAGCAGTCTTAGGGGGACAGTTAATGAAAAACTGTTTTTT.